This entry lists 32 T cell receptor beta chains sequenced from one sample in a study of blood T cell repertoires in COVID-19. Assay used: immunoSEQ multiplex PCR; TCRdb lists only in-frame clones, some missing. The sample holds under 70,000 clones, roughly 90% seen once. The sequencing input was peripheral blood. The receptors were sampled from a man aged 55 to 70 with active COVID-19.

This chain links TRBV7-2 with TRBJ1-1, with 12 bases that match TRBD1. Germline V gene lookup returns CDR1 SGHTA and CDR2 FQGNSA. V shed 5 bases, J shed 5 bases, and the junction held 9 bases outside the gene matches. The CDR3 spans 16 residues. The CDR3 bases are TGTGCCAGCAGCCCCACGGGACAGGGGGCATGGACTGAAGCTTTCTTT. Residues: CASSPTGQGAWTEAFF.

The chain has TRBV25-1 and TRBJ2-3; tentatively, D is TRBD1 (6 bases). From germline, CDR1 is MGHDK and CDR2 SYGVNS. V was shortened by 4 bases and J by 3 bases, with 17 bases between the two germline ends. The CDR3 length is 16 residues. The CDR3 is CASSAKWQGRTDTQYF. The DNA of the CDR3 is TGTGCCAGCAGTGCCAAGTGGCAGGGGCGAACAGATACGCAGTATTTT.

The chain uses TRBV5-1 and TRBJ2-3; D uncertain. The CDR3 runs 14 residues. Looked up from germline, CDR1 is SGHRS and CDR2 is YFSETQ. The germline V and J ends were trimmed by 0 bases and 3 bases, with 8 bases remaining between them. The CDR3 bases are TGCGCCAGCAGCTTGGGTGGCAGTACAGATACGCAGTATTTT. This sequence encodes CASSLGGSTDTQYF.

CDR3 bases: TGTGCCAGCAGCCAAGATGGCACTGGGGCCAACGTCCTGACTTTC. Its translation: CASSQDGTGANVLTF. V usage is TRBV14 and J usage is TRBJ2-6; D unclear. The CDR3 totals 15 residues. Trimming shortened V by 0 bases and J by 2 bases, and 5 bases separated the two germline ends. From germline, CDR1 is SGHDN and CDR2 FVKESK.

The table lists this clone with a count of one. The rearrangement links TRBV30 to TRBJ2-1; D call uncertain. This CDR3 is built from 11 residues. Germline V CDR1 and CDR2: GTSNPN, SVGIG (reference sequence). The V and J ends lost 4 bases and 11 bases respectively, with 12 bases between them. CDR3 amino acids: CAWTLSVQQFF. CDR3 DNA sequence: TGTGCCTGGACCCTAAGTGTTCAGCAGTTCTTC. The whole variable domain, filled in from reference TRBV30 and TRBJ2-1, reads SQTIHQWPATLVQPVGSPLSLECTVEGTSNPNLYWYRQAAGRGLQLLFYSVGIGQISSEVPQNLSASRPQDRQFILSSKKLLLSDSGFYLCAWTLSVQQFFGPGTRLTVL.

The CDR3 DNA reads TGCAGTGCTAGTTCCTGGGACAAAGGGTACGAGCAGTACTTC. This codes for CSASSWDKGYEQYF. The chain combines TRBV20-1 with TRBJ2-7; possibly TRBD1 for D (6 bases). The germline gives CDR1 DFQATT, CDR2 SNEGSKA (reference sequence). Deletions cut 3 bases from V and 4 bases from J, with 16 bases between. CDR3 length: 14 residues.

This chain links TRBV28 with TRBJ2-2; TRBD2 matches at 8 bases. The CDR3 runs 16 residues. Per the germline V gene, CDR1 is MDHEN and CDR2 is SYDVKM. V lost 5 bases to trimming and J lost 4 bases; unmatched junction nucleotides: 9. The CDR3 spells CASSPFRSGSTGELFF. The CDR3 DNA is TGTGCCAGCAGTCCCTTTAGGAGCGGGAGCACCGGGGAGCTGTTTTTT.

In DNA form, the CDR3 reads TGTGCCAGCAGTGTGGGACTAGGGTACGGGGAGCTGTTTTTT. The encoded protein is CASSVGLGYGELFF. The chain links TRBV2 to TRBJ2-2, with 8 positions matching TRBD2. The CDR3 is made up of 14 amino acids. Trimming removed 4 bases from V and 7 bases from J; junction bases left unmatched: 5. CDR1 is SNHLY and CDR2 is FYNNEI in the germline V gene.

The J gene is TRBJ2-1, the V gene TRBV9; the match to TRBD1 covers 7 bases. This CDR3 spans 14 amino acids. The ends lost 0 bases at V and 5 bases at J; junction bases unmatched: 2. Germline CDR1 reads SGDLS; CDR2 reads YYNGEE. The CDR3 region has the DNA TGTGCCAGCAGCGTAGAGGGACAGCACAATGAGCAGTTCTTC. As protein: CASSVEGQHNEQFF.

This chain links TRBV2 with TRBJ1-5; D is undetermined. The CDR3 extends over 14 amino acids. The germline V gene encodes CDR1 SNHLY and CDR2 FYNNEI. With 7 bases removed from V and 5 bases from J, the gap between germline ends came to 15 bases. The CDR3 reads CASTRSGIDQPQHF. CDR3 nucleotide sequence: TGTGCCAGCACGAGATCGGGGATAGATCAGCCCCAGCATTTT.

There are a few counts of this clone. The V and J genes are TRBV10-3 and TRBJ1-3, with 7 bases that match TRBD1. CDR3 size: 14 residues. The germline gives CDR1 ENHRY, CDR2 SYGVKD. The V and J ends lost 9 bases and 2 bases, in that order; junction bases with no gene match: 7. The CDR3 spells CAMTDRATGNTIYF. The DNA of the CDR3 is TGTGCCATGACCGACAGGGCTACTGGAAACACCATATATTTT.

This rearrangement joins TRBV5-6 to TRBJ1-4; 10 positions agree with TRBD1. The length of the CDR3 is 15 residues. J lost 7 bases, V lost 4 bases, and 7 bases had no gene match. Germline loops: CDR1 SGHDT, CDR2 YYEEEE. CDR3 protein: CASSVRQGAFEKLFF. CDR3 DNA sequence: TGTGCCAGCAGCGTAAGACAGGGGGCCTTTGAAAAACTGTTTTTT.

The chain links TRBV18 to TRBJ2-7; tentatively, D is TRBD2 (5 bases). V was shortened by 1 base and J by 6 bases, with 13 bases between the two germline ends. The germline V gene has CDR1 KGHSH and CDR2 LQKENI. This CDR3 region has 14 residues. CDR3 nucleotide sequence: TGTGCCAGCTCACCACGGTCGGGATTAGGCGAGCAGTACTTC. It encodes CASSPRSGLGEQYF.

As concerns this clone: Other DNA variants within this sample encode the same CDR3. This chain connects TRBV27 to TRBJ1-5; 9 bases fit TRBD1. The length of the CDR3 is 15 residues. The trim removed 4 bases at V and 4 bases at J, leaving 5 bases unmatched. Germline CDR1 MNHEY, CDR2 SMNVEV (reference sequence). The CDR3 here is CASSSGQGGNQPQHF. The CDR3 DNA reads TGTGCCAGCAGTTCGGGACAGGGTGGAAATCAGCCCCAGCATTTT.

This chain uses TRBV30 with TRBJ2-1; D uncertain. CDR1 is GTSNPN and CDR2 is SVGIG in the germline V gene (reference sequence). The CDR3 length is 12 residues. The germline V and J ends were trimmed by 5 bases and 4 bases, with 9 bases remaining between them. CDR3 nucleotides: TGTGCCTGGTCGCGCTATTACAATGAGCAGTTCTTC. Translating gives CAWSRYYNEQFF. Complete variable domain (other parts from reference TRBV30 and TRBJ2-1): SQTIHQWPATLVQPVGSPLSLECTVEGTSNPNLYWYRQAAGRGLQLLFYSVGIGQISSEVPQNLSASRPQDRQFILSSKKLLLSDSGFYLCAWSRYYNEQFFGPGTRLTVL.

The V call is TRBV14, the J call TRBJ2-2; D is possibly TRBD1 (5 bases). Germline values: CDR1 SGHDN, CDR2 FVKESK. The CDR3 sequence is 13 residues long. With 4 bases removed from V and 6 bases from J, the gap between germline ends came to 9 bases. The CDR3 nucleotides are TGTGCCAGCAGCCCGACAGATCCCGGGGAGCTGTTTTTT. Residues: CASSPTDPGELFF.

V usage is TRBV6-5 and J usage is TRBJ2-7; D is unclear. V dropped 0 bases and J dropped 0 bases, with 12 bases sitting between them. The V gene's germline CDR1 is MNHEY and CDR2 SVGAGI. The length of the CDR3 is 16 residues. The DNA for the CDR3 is TGTGCCAGCAGTTACTCATCAGTCCAGAACTCCTACGAGCAGTACTTC. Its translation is CASSYSSVQNSYEQYF.

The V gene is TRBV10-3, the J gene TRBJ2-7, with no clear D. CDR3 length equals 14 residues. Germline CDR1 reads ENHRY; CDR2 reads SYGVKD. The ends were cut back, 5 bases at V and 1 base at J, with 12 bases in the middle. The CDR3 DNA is TGTGCCATCAGTCCGTTCGCGAATTCCTACGAGCAGTACTTC. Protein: CAISPFANSYEQYF.

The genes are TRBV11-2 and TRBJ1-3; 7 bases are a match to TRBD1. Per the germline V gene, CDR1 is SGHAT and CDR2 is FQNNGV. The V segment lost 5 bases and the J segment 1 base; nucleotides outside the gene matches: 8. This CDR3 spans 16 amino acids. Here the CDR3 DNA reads TGTGCCAGCAGCGCCAGACAGGGAAGGTCTGGAAACACCATATATTTT. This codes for CASSARQGRSGNTIYF.

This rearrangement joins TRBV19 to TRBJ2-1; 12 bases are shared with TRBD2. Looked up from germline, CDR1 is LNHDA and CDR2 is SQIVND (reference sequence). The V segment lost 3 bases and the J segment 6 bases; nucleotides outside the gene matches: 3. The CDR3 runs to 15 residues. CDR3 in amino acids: CASSIELAGGNEQFF. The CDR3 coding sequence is TGTGCCAGTAGTATTGAACTAGCGGGAGGCAATGAGCAGTTCTTC.

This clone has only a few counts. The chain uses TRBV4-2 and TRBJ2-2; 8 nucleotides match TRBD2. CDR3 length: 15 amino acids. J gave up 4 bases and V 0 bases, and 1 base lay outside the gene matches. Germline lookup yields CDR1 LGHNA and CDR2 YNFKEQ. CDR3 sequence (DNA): TGTGCCAGCAGCCAAGAGCGGGAGGTCACCGGGGAGCTGTTTTTT. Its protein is CASSQEREVTGELFF.

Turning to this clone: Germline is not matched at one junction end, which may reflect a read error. The DNA of the CDR3 is TGTGCCAGCAGTTCCGGGACACCTAAGGAAAAACTGTTTTTT. Protein product: CASSSGTPKEKLFF. V usage is TRBV6-5 and J usage is TRBJ1-4; weak D call: TRBD1 (6 bases). CDR3 length: 14 amino acids. CDR1 MNHEY and CDR2 SVGAGI come from the germline V gene.

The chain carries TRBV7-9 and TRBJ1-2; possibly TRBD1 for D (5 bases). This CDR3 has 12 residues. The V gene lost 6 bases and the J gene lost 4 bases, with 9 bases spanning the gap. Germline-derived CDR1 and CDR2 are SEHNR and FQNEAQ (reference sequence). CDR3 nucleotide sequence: TGTGCCAGCAGGGGGCGAGGCTATGGCTACACCTTC. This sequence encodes CASRGRGYGYTF.

This chain's CDR3 is CASYKGDLSTDTQYF. CDR3 nucleotide sequence: TGTGCCAGCTATAAAGGGGACTTGAGCACAGATACGCAGTATTTT. The chain combines TRBV28 with TRBJ2-3; D possibly corresponds to TRBD2 (6 bases). Germline V gene lookup returns CDR1 MDHEN and CDR2 SYDVKM. The V end was cut by 8 bases, the J end by 0 bases, with 15 bases between. CDR3 length equals 15 residues.

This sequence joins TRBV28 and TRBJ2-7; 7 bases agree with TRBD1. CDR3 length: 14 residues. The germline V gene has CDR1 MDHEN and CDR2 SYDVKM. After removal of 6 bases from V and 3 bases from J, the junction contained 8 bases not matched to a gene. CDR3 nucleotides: TGTGCCAGCAGGGGAACAGGGGTAGGCTACGAGCAGTACTTC. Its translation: CASRGTGVGYEQYF.

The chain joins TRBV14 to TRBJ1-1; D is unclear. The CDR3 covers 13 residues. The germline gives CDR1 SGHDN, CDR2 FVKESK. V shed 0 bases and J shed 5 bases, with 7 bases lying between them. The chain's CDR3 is CASSQDLETEAFF. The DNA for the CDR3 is TGTGCCAGCAGCCAAGATTTAGAAACTGAAGCTTTCTTT.

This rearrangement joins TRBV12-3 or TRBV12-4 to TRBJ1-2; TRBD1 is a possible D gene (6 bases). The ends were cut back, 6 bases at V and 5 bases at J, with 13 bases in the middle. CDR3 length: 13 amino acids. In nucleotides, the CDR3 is TGTGCCAGCAGCGTAACAGGGTCGTATGGCTACACCTTC. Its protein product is CASSVTGSYGYTF.

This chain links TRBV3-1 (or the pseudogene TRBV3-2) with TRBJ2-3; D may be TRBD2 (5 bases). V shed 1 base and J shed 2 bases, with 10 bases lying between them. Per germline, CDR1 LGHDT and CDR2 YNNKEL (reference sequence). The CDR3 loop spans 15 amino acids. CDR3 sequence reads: CASSQAAVNTDTQYF. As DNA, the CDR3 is TGTGCCAGCAGCCAAGCAGCGGTCAACACAGATACGCAGTATTTT.

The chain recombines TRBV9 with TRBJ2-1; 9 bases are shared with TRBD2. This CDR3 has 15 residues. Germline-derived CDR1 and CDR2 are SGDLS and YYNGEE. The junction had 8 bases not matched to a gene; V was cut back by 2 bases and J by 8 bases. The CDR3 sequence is CASSVTKREVDEQFF. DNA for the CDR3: TGTGCCAGCAGCGTTACAAAGCGGGAGGTAGATGAGCAGTTCTTC.

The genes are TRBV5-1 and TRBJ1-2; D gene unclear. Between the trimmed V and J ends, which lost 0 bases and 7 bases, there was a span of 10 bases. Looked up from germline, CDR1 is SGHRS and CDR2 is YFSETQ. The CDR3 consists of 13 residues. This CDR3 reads CASSLVTSSGYTF. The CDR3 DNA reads TGCGCCAGCAGCTTGGTTACGTCGAGTGGCTACACCTTC.

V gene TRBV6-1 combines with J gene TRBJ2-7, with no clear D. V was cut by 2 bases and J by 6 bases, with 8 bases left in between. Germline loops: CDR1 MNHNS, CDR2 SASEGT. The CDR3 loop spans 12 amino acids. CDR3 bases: TGTGCCAGCAGTGAATTGAGGATCGAGCAGTACTTC. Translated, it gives CASSELRIEQYF.

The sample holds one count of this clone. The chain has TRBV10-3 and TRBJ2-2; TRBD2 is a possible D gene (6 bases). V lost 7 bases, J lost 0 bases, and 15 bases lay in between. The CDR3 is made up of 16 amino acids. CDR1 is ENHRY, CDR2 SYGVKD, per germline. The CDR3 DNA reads TGTGCCATCAATTCGTTCGGAGGGACGAACACCGGGGAGCTGTTTTTT. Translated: CAINSFGGTNTGELFF.